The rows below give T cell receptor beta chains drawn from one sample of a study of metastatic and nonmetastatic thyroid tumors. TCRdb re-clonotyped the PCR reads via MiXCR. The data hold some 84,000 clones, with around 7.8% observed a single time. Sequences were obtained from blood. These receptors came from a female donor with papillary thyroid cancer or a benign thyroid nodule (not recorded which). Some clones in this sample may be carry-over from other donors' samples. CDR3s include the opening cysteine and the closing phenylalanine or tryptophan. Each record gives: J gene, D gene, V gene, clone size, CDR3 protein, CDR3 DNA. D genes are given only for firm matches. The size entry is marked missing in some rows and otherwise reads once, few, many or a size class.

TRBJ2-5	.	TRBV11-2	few	CASSLEAQEETQYF	TGTGCCAGCAGCTTAGAGGCCCAAGAAGAGACCCAGTACTTC
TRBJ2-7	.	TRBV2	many	CASRAGTPQEQYF	TGTGCCAGCAGGGCTGGGACTCCTCAGGAGCAGTACTTC
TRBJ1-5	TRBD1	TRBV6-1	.	CASSYGTGGHQPQHF	TGTGCCAGCAGCTACGGGACAGGGGGTCATCAGCCCCAGCATTTT
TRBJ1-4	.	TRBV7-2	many	CASSPGRQINEKLFF	TGTGCCAGCAGCCCAGGCCGGCAGATTAATGAAAAACTGTTTTTT
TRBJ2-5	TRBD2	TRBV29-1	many	CSVEVGTSGGETQYF	TGCAGCGTTGAAGTAGGGACTAGCGGGGGAGAGACCCAGTACTTC
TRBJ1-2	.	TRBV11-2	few	CASSETDYGYTF	TGTGCCAGCAGCGAGACAGACTATGGCTACACCTTC
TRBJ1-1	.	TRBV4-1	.	CASSHSPRTEAFF	TGCGCCAGCAGCCACTCACCGAGGACCGAAGCTTTCTTT
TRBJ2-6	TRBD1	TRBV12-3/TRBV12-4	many	CASSWTGGPGANVLTF	TGTGCCAGCAGTTGGACAGGGGGACCTGGGGCCAACGTCCTGACTTTC
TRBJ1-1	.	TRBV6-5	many	CASSYSNQPTMNTEAFF	TGTGCCAGCAGTTACTCGAACCAGCCCACCATGAACACTGAAGCTTTCTTT
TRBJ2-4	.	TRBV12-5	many	CASGLGQADRNIQYF	TGTGCTAGTGGTTTGGGACAGGCCGACAGAAACATTCAGTACTTC
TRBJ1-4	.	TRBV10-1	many	CASSRGYNEKLFF	TGCGCCAGCAGCCGCGGGTATAATGAAAAACTGTTTTTT
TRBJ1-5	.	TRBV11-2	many	CASSADDIGNQPQHF	TGTGCCAGCAGCGCCGACGACATCGGCAATCAGCCCCAGCATTTT
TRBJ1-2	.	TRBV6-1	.	CASSEGTPNLYGYTF	TGTGCCAGCAGCGAAGGGACACCTAACCTCTATGGCTACACCTTC
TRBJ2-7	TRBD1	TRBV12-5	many	CASGSTGGGSYEQYF	TGTGCTAGTGGGTCGACAGGGGGCGGGTCCTACGAGCAGTACTTC
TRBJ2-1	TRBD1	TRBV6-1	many	CASSETGTELYNEQFF	TGTGCCAGCAGTGAGACCGGGACAGAACTTTACAATGAGCAGTTCTTC
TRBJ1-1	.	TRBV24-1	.	CATSDLRGHPNTEAFF	TGTGCCACCAGTGATTTGCGTGGACACCCGAACACTGAAGCTTTCTTT
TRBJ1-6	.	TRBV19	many	CASSTLDGGENSPLHF	TGTGCCAGTAGTACCCTAGACGGGGGCGAAAATTCACCCCTCCACTTT
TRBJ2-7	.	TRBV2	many	CASTINKDYEQYF	TGTGCCAGCACCATAAACAAGGACTACGAGCAGTACTTC
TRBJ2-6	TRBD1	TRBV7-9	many	CATGQGKAGANVLTF	TGTGCCACTGGACAGGGAAAGGCTGGGGCCAACGTCCTGACTTTC
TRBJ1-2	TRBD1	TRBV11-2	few	CASSSPGTGTYGYTF	TGTGCCAGCAGCTCCCCCGGGACAGGGACCTATGGCTACACCTTC
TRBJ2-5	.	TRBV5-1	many	CASSFPQETQYF	TGCGCCAGCAGCTTTCCCCAAGAGACCCAGTACTTC
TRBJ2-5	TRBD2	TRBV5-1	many	CASRRTSPQETQYF	TGCGCCAGCAGACGGACTAGCCCGCAAGAGACCCAGTACTTC
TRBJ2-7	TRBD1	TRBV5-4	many	CASSLPGQGANF	TGTGCCAGCAGCTTACCCGGACAGGGGGCGAACTTC
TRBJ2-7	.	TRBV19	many	CASSTQYEQYF	TGTGCCAGTAGTACTCAATACGAGCAGTACTTC
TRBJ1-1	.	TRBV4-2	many	CASSPLSGNTEAFF	TGTGCCAGCAGCCCCTTGAGTGGGAACACTGAAGCTTTCTTT
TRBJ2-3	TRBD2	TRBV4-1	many	CASSQTLAGAGGTQYF	TGCGCCAGCAGCCAAACCCTAGCGGGGGCTGGTGGTACGCAGTATTTT
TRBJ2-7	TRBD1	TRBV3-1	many	CASSRSPKTGGVSYEQYF	TGTGCCAGCAGCCGTTCCCCGAAGACAGGGGGAGTCTCCTACGAGCAGTACTTC
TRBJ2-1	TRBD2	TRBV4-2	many	CASSQVGLAGGLYEQFF	TGTGCCAGCAGCCAAGTTGGACTAGCGGGGGGGCTATATGAGCAGTTCTTC
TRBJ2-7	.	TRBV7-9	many	CASSPEPGGMKYF	TGTGCCAGCAGCCCCGAACCGGGTGGGATGAAGTACTTC
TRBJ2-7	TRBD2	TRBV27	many	CASSPRTSGGNEQYF	TGTGCCAGCAGCCCCCGGACTAGCGGGGGGAACGAGCAGTACTTC
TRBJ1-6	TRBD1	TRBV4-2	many	CASSQDGTGLNSPLHF	TGTGCCAGCAGCCAAGATGGGACAGGACTCAATTCACCCCTCCACTTT
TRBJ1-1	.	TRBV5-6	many	CASSLRYDGPVTEAFF	TGTGCCAGCAGCTTGCGTTACGACGGCCCGGTAACTGAAGCTTTCTTT
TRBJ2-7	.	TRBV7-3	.	CASSLQPAYEQYF	TGTGCCAGCAGCTTACAGCCGGCCTACGAGCAGTACTTC
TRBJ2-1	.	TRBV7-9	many	CASRLQRRFSLSYNEQFF	TGTGCCAGCAGGCTCCAGCGCAGATTTAGCCTCTCCTACAATGAGCAGTTCTTC
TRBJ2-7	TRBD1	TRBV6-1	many	CASSEAGDSSYEQYF	TGTGCCAGCAGTGAAGCGGGGGACAGCTCCTACGAGCAGTACTTC
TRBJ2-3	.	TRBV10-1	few	CTSSESPLRWADTQYF	TGCACCAGCAGTGAGTCCCCCCTCCGATGGGCAGATACGCAGTATTTT
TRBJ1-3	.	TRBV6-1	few	CASSRMVSSGNTIYF	TGTGCCAGCAGCAGGATGGTTTCCTCTGGAAACACCATATATTTT
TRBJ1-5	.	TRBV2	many	CASSGGALQPQHF	TGTGCCAGCAGTGGAGGGGCCCTTCAGCCCCAGCATTTT
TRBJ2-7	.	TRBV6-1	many	CASSEEGFEQYF	TGTGCCAGCAGTGAAGAAGGTTTCGAGCAGTACTTC
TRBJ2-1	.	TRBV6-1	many	CASSEAGGHNEQFF	TGTGCCAGCAGTGAAGCGGGGGGGCACAATGAGCAGTTCTTC
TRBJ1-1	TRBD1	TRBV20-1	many	CSAGGSTSSEAFF	TGCAGTGCAGGGGGCAGCACCTCGTCTGAAGCTTTCTTT
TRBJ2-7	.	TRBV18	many	CASSSTGTYEQYF	TGTGCCAGCTCATCCACAGGGACCTACGAGCAGTACTTC
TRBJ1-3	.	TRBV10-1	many	CASSDPAFSGNTIYF	TGCGCCAGCAGTGACCCCGCTTTCTCTGGAAACACCATATATTTT
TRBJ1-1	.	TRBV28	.	CASSPQGQGPSEAFF	TGTGCCAGCAGTCCCCAAGGTCAGGGGCCCTCTGAAGCTTTCTTT
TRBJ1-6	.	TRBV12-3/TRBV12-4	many	CASSLGAGVRSPLHF	TGTGCCAGCAGTTTAGGTGCAGGGGTTCGATCACCCCTCCACTTT
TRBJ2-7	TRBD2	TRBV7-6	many	CASSFGTSGGDDEQYF	TGTGCCAGCAGCTTCGGGACTAGCGGGGGGGACGACGAGCAGTACTTC
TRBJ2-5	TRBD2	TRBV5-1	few	CASSWGASGVQKTQYF	TGCGCCAGCAGCTGGGGGGCTAGCGGGGTCCAAAAGACCCAGTACTTC
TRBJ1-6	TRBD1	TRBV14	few	CASSQDPTGGYNSPLHF	TGTGCCAGCAGCCAAGACCCGACAGGGGGCTATAATTCACCCCTCCACTTT
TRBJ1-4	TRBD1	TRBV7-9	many	CASSRDRDGEKLFF	TGTGCCAGCAGCCGGGACAGGGACGGTGAAAAACTGTTTTTT
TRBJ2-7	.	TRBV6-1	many	CASIGQSYEQYF	TGTGCCAGCATCGGGCAGTCCTACGAGCAGTACTTC
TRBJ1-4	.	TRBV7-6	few	CASSSVLGQLFF	TGTGCCAGCAGCTCCGTCCTAGGGCAACTGTTTTTT
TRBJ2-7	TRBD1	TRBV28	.	CASSGLDRVWEQYF	TGTGCCAGCAGTGGATTGGACAGGGTGTGGGAGCAGTACTTC
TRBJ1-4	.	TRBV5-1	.	CASSLVANETLFF	TGCGCCAGCAGCTTGGTAGCAAATGAAACACTGTTTTTT
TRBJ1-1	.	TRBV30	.	CAWSLDSHNTEAFF	TGTGCCTGGAGTTTAGACAGCCATAACACTGAAGCTTTCTTT
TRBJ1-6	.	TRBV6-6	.	CASSYSGQIYNSPLHF	TGTGCCAGCAGTTACTCGGGTCAGATCTATAATTCACCCCTCCACTTT
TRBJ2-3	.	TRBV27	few	CASSLGRHTDTQYF	TGTGCCAGCAGTTTAGGGCGGCACACAGATACGCAGTATTTC
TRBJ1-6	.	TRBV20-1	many	CSAREDGGIGQSPLHF	TGCAGTGCTAGAGAGGATGGGGGAATCGGGCAATCACCCCTCCACTTT
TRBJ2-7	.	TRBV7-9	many	CASSLGAEGSPQSAFLQF	TGTGCCAGCAGCTTAGGTGCGGAGGGATCTCCTCAAAGCGCGTTCCTTCAGTTC
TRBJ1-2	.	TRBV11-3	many	CASSSKSGDNYGYTF	TGTGCCAGCAGCTCCAAGTCAGGGGATAACTATGGCTACACCTTC